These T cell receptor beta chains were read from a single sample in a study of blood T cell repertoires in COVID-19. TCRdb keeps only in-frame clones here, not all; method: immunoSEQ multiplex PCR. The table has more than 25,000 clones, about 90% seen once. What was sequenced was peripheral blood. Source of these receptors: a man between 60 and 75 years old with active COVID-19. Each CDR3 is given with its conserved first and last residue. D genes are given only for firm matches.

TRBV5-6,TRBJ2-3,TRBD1,CASSSGTGVSTDTQYF,TGTGCCAGCAGCTCGGGGACAGGGGTATCGACAGATACGCAGTATTTT
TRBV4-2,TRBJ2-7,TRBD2,CASSQELAGGSGEQYF,TGTGCCAGCAGCCAGGAGCTAGCGGGGGGGTCCGGGGAGCAGTACTTC
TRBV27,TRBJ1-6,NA,CASSLERSHNSPLHF,TGTGCCAGCAGTTTGGAGAGATCTCATAATTCACCCCTCCACTTT
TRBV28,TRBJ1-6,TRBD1,CASSSDRDPRGYNSPLHF,TGTGCCAGCAGTTCCGACAGGGACCCGCGGGGCTATAATTCACCCCTCCACTTT
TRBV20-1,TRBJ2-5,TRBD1,CSASLLPRTGHQETQYF,TGCAGTGCTAGTCTCCTGCCCCGGACAGGGCATCAAGAGACCCAGTACTTC
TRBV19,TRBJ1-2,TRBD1,CASTQGALDYGYTF,TGTGCCAGTACCCAGGGGGCCTTAGACTATGGCTACACCTTC
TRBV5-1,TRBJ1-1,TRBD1,CASSSTGEDTEAFF,TGCGCCAGCAGCTCCACAGGGGAGGATACTGAAGCTTTCTTT
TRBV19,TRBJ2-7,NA,CASSALATGHEQYF,TGTGCCAGTAGTGCCCTAGCTACCGGTCACGAGCAGTACTTC
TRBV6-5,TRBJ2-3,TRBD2,CASSQTSGGSLSQYF,TGTGCCAGCAGTCAGACTAGCGGGGGGTCACTTTCGCAGTATTTT
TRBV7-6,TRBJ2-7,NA,CASSPPLGGKAYEQYF,TGTGCCAGCAGCCCTCCCCTGGGGGGTAAAGCCTACGAGCAGTACTTC
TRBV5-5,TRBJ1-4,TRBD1,CASSWGQGTNEKLFF,TGTGCCAGCAGCTGGGGACAGGGTACTAATGAAAAACTGTTTTTT
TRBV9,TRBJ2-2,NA,CASSVVPANTGELFF,TGTGCCAGCAGCGTAGTCCCAGCGAACACCGGGGAGCTGTTTTTT
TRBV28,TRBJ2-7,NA,CASRPTGREQYF,TGTGCCAGCAGACCTACAGGGCGCGAGCAGTACTTC
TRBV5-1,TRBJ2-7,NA,CASSLEPSGQLSTEQYF,TGCGCCAGCAGCTTGGAACCTTCCGGACAGTTGTCCACCGAGCAGTACTTC